This TCR beta chain was sequenced in a study of blood T cells in healthy people across ages. Regarding the study as a whole: Long-lived donors had more naive CD4+ cells and higher diversity than aged donors.

In regard to this clonotype: Its antigen is not identified.

A second about 7 to 12 cycle PCR used barcoded and J-beta primers. A single record per CDR3 protein comes from TCRdb applying MiXCR to the 5' RACE reads. Of 700,000 to 850,000 distinct CDR3 sequences listed, 35% to 40% are singletons. Germline V gives CDR1 DFQATT, CDR2 SNEGSKA (reference sequence). With 1 base clipped from V and 7 bases from J, the junction kept 8 bases outside the gene matches. CDR3 length: 16 amino acids. The specimen was blood. The chain uses TRBV20-1 and TRBJ1-6, with 9 nucleotides matching TRBD1. The receptor was derived from a man aged 18 to 29 in good health. DNA for the CDR3: TGCAGTGCTAGAGTCCACCGGGACAGGGTAAATTCACCCCTCCACTTT. This gives the protein CSARVHRDRVNSPLHF.